The next 10 T cell receptor beta chains were all read from a single sample in a study of OX40 agonist ivuxolimab in advanced cancers. Profiling relied on immunoSEQ multiplex PCR, and the TCRdb table lists in-frame clones only, not all of them. The sample lists 65,000 to 75,000 clones, roughly 80% occurring once. Source: CD4+ or CD8+ T cells sorted from blood, taken in a trial of the OX40 agonist ivuxolimab. The source is an adult with an advanced solid tumor such as melanoma, head and neck, liver or kidney cancer.

This clone came up a few times. This sequence joins TRBV7-2 and TRBJ2-7; D ambiguous. The CDR3 extends over 14 amino acids. The germline CDR1 and CDR2 sequences are SGHTA and FQGNSA. V was shortened by 3 bases and J by 0 bases, with 9 bases between the two germline ends. For the CDR3, the DNA is TGTGCCAGCAGCTTGAGTGGAGCCTCCTACGAGCAGTACTTC. Amino acid sequence: CASSLSGASYEQYF.

This chain joins TRBV9 and TRBJ1-5; 7 bases fit TRBD1. The trim removed 8 bases at V and 2 bases at J, leaving 22 bases unmatched. The V gene's germline CDR1 is SGDLS and CDR2 YYNGEE. The CDR3 is 19 residues long. CDR3 amino acids: CARKRSITSGTVRNQPQHF. In DNA form, the CDR3 reads TGTGCCAGGAAGCGGTCTATAACGTCCGGGACAGTCCGCAATCAGCCCCAGCATTTT.

The chain couples TRBV5-1 to TRBJ2-3; D is ambiguous. Between the trimmed V and J ends, which lost 5 bases and 0 bases, there was a span of 10 bases. CDR1 is SGHRS, CDR2 YFSETQ, per germline. CDR3 length: 14 amino acids. The DNA of the CDR3 is TGCGCCAGCAGTCGCGATGACAGCACAGATACGCAGTATTTT. It yields the protein CASSRDDSTDTQYF.

By its share, this clone is medium-sized. The J gene is TRBJ1-5, the V gene TRBV23-1; D gene unclear. TRBV23-1 counts as an open reading frame of uncertain function. The ends were cut back, 0 bases at V and 5 bases at J, with 5 bases in the middle. This CDR3 is 13 amino acids long. CDR3 sequence: CASSQSVDQPQHF. CDR3 bases: TGCGCCAGCAGTCAATCGGTCGATCAGCCCCAGCATTTT.

The chain uses TRBV7-3 and TRBJ2-1; 9 bases match TRBD2. Trimming removed 1 base from V and 8 bases from J; junction bases left unmatched: 9. Germline assignment: CDR1 SGHTA and CDR2 FQGTGA. This CDR3 has 16 residues. The CDR3 DNA sequence: TGTGCCAGCAGCTTAAGATCTAGCGGGGATCACGATGAGCAGTTCTTC. Its protein product is CASSLRSSGDHDEQFF.

This clone was detected only once. The chain employs TRBV5-1 and TRBJ1-1, with D possibly being TRBD1 (6 bases). Looked up from germline, CDR1 is SGHRS and CDR2 is YFSETQ. The CDR3 spans 14 residues. Trimming took 0 bases from V and 6 from J, leaving 12 bases between them. In nucleotides, the CDR3 is TGCGCCAGCAGCTTGGTCACAGGGAGGGCTGAAGCTTTCTTT. Translated: CASSLVTGRAEAFF. The full variable domain, completed using reference TRBV5-1 and TRBJ1-1, is KAGVTQTPRYLIKTRGQQVTLSCSPISGHRSVSWYQQTPGQGLQFLFEYFSETQRNKGNFPGRFSGRQFSNSRSEMNVSTLELGDSALYLCASSLVTGRAEAFFGQGTRLTVV.

This clone has a single count. The gene calls are TRBV28 and TRBJ1-1; no firm D call. Germline V gives CDR1 MDHEN, CDR2 SYDVKM. CDR3 size: 13 residues. V shed 8 bases and J shed 1 base, with 11 bases lying between them. The DNA of the CDR3 is TGTGCCAGCTTGCGTTCAGGGAACACTGAAGCTTTCTTT. Protein product: CASLRSGNTEAFF. The whole variable domain, remainder taken from reference TRBV28 and TRBJ1-1, is DVKVTQSSRYLVKRTGEKVFLECVQDMDHENMFWYRQDPGLGLRLIYFSYDVKMKEKGDIPEGYSVSREKKERFSLILESASTNQTSMYLCASLRSGNTEAFFGQGTRLTVV.

The chain uses TRBV15 and TRBJ2-7; 9 positions agree with TRBD1. Germline trimming cut 4 bases from V and 1 base from J; bases unmatched to any gene: 2. There are 14 residues in the CDR3. Looked up from germline, CDR1 is LNHNV and CDR2 is YYDKDF (reference sequence). Here the CDR3 DNA reads TGTGCCACCAGCAACGACAGGGGGTCCTACGAGCAGTACGTC. Its protein is CATSNDRGSYEQYV.

The chain is built from TRBV6-6 and TRBJ2-1; the match to TRBD1 covers 9 bases. CDR3 length equals 16 residues. Looked up from germline, CDR1 is MNHNY and CDR2 is SVGAGI (reference sequence). Germline trimming cut 6 bases from V and 8 bases from J; bases unmatched to any gene: 14. DNA for the CDR3: TGTGCCAGCAGCCAACCTGGGACAGGGACGTTGGATGAGCAGTTCTTC. Translated, it gives CASSQPGTGTLDEQFF.

The chain joins TRBV7-6 to TRBJ2-1, with TRBD2 identical over 11 bases. Trimming removed 6 bases from V and 1 base from J; junction bases left unmatched: 2. The CDR3 is 15 amino acids. The germline gives CDR1 SGHVS, CDR2 FNYEAQ. CDR3 residues: CASSGTSGSYNEQFF. The CDR3 bases are TGTGCCAGCAGTGGGACTAGCGGATCCTACAATGAGCAGTTCTTC.